One T cell receptor beta chain is described in this entry. The data stem from a study of blood T cell repertoires in COVID-19. As for the study in general: COVID-19 samples, acute and convalescent, were from the United States, Italy and Spain. PBMCs, B-cell-depleted T cells, or T cells provided the cDNA or gDNA that made up the material.

As processed by the authors: Counts of nucleated cells, estimated from reference gene primer amplification, were obtained. The assay was immunoSEQ multiplex PCR, and TCRdb's table has in-frame clones only and misses some. V, J and clone size are those of that table, while D and trimming were read from the DNA. The table lists roughly 100,000 clones, nearly 90% of them singletons, with just over 3% in the top ten. This clonotype was sampled from a man aged 50 to 59 in a cohort sampled during active COVID-19. The sample comprised peripheral blood.

CDR3 sequence: CASSSGQGGYNEQFF. DNA for the CDR3: TGCGCCAGCAGCTCGGGACAGGGCGGATACAATGAGCAGTTCTTC. The genes are TRBV5-1 and TRBJ2-1; 9 bases are a match to TRBD1. CDR3 length equals 15 residues. The junction had 5 bases not matched to a gene; V was cut back by 3 bases and J by 4 bases. Germline V gene data show CDR1 as SGHRS and CDR2 as YFSETQ. The entire variable domain, with the rest obtained from reference TRBV5-1 and TRBJ2-1, is as follows: KAGVTQTPRYLIKTRGQQVTLSCSPISGHRSVSWYQQTPGQGLQFLFEYFSETQRNKGNFPGRFSGRQFSNSRSEMNVSTLELGDSALYLCASSSGQGGYNEQFFGPGTRLTVL.